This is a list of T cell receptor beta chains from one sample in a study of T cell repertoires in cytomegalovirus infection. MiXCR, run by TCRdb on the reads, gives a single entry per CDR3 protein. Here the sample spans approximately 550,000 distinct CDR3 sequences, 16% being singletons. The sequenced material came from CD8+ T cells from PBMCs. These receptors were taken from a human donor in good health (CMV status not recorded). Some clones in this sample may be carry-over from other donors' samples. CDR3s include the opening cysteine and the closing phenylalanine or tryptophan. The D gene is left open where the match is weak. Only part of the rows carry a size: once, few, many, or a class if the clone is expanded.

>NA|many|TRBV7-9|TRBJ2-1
TGTGCCAGCAGCTTAGGTTACTTTGAGGGAGAGAACGATGAGCAGTTCTTC
CASSLGYFEGENDEQFF
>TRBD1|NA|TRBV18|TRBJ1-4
TGTGCCAGCTCAACAGGACAGGGGGCAGATAATGAAAAACTGTTTTTT
CASSTGQGADNEKLFF
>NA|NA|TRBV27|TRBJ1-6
TGTGCCAGCAGCCAACCCTCCAGCAGCAGCTCCTATAATTCACCCCTCCACTTT
CASSQPSSSSSYNSPLHF
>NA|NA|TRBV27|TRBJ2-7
TGTGCCAGCAGTGGGCGATCGGGGGAGCAGTACTTC
CASSGRSGEQYF
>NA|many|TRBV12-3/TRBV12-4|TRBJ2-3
TGTGCCAGCAGCCCTTCTCTTGGCGGTCGCACAGATACGCAGTATTTT
CASSPSLGGRTDTQYF
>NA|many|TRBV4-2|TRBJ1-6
TGTGCCAGCAGCCAAGAATGGGGGGATAATTCACCCCTCCACTTT
CASSQEWGDNSPLHF
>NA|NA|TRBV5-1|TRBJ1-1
TGCGCCAGCAGCTTCGGAGGAATCAACACTGAAGCTTTCTTT
CASSFGGINTEAFF
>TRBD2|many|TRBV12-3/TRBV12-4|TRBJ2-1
TGTGCCAGCAGTTTTTTCCTAGCGGGGGGGCCGAGTTGGGTCGATGAGCAGTTCTTC
CASSFFLAGGPSWVDEQFF
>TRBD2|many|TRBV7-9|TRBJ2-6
TGTGCCAGCAGCTTAGCGGGGAGGGAAGGCCTCTCTGGGGCCAACGTCCTGACTTTC
CASSLAGREGLSGANVLTF
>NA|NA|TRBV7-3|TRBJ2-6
TGTGCCAGCAGCTTAATTAGAGGGGGTGGGGCCAACGTCCTGACTTTC
CASSLIRGGGANVLTF
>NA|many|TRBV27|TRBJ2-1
TGTGCCAGCAGTCCTTGGACTGACGACTACAATGAGCAGTTCTTC
CASSPWTDDYNEQFF
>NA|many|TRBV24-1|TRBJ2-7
TGTGCCACCAGTGCCCCTGGACAGTCCTACGAGCAGTACTTC
CATSAPGQSYEQYF
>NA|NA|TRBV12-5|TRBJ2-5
TGTGCTAGTGGTACTCCAGAGACCCAGTACTTC
CASGTPETQYF
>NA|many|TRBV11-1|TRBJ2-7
TGTGCCAGCAGTGTACTGTGGGGGGAAGTTTACGAGCAGTACTTC
CASSVLWGEVYEQYF
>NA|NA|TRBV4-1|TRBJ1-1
TGCGCCAGCAGCCAAGACCTCGTGAACACTGAAGCTTTCTTT
CASSQDLVNTEAFF
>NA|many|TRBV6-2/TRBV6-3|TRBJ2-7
TGTGCCAGCAGGCCGCCGGGACTTCCCTACGAGCAGTACTTC
CASRPPGLPYEQYF
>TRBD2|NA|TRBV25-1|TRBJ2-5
TGTGCCAGCAGCTCCGGGCTAGCGGGACCCGGGCCACAAGAGACCCAGTACTTC
CASSSGLAGPGPQETQYF
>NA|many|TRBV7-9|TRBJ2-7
TGTGCCAGCAGCGCGGGCGGCCCCTGGGAGCAGTACTTC
CASSAGGPWEQYF
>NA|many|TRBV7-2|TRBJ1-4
TGTGCCAGCAGCCTCCGACAGGCGAGGAGTACTAATGAAAAACTGTTTTTT
CASSLRQARSTNEKLFF
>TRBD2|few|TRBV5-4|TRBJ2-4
TGTGCCTTCGGGGCTAGCGGGGGGACCACTTACTTC
CAFGASGGTTYF
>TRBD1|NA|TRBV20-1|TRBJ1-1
TGCAGTGCTAGGGCCGACAGGGGACCCACTGAAGCTTTCTTT
CSARADRGPTEAFF
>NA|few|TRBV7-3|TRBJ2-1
TGTGCCAGCAGCTTAAATTTTCCGCAGGGTCCTTTTTCCTCCTACAATGAGCAGTTCTTC
CASSLNFPQGPFSSYNEQFF
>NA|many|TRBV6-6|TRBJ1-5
TGTGCCAGCAGGACCCCTCCGAACAGGCGCCCCGATAGCAATCAGCCCCAGCATTTT
CASRTPPNRRPDSNQPQHF
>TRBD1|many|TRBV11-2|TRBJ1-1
TGTGCCAGCAGCGTTCGACAGGGCATGAACACTGAAGCTTTCTTT
CASSVRQGMNTEAFF
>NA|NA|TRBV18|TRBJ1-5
TGTGCCAGCTCACACGTACAGGCGGTAGAGGATCAGCCCCAGCATTTT
CASSHVQAVEDQPQHF
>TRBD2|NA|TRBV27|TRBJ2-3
TGTGCCAGCAGCCTTAGCGGGACCAAAGGGGGGGATACGCAGTATTTT
CASSLSGTKGGDTQYF
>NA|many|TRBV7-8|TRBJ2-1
TGTGCCAGCAGCTTAATACAGATCTACAATGAGCAGTTCTTC
CASSLIQIYNEQFF
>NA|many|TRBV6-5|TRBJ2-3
TGTGCCAGCAGTTACTCGGGGGGTCTCGATACGCAGTATTTT
CASSYSGGLDTQYF
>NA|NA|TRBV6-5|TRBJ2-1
TGTGCCAGCAGTCCGCGGGACTCCACCTCCTACAATGAGCAGTTCTTC
CASSPRDSTSYNEQFF
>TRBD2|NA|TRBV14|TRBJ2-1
TGTGCCAGCAGCCCGGGACTAAAGTATGAGCAGTTCTTC
CASSPGLKYEQFF
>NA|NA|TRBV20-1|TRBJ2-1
TGCAGTGCGAGAAGGAGGTTGGACTACAATGAGCAGTTCTTC
CSARRRLDYNEQFF
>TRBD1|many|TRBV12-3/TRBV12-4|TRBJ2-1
TGTGCCAGCAGTCTAACCAGGGGGCATGAGCAGTTCTTC
CASSLTRGHEQFF
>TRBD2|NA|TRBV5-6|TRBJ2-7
TGTGCCAGCAGCTGGGGACTAGCGGGCGATACCGGCGAGCAGTACTTC
CASSWGLAGDTGEQYF
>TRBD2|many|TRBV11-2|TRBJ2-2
TGTGCCAGCAGCCAGACTAGCGGGGGAAACACCGGGGAGCTGTTTTTT
CASSQTSGGNTGELFF
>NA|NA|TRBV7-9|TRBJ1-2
TGTGACAGCAGCTTCCACCGCACGGCGACAGATTACCGCTACACCTTC
CDSSFHRTATDYRYTF
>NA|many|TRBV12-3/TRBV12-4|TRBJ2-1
TGTGCCAGCAGTTTAGAGGGGCCGGGTGGTGAGCAGTTCTTC
CASSLEGPGGEQFF
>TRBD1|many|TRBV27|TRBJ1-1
TGTGCCAGTAGTCTCTCCCGGACAGGGGGCACTGAAGCTTTCTTT
CASSLSRTGGTEAFF
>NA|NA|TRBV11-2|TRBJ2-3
TGTGCCACCAACCGCGTGGGCACAGATACGCAGTATTTT
CATNRVGTDTQYF
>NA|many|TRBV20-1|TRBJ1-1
TGCAGTGCTAGAATACCGGGGGTCGCCACTGAAGCTTTCTTT
CSARIPGVATEAFF
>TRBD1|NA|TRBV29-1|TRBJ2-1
TGCAGCGCCGAATCCCGGGACAGGGTTTACGAGCAGTTCTTC
CSAESRDRVYEQFF
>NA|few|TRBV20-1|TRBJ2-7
TGCAGTGCTAGAGATGTATTGCAGGGGTCCTACGAGCAGTACTTC
CSARDVLQGSYEQYF
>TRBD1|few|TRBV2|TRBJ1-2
TGTGCCACCAGGGGGTTTTATGGCTACACCTTC
CATRGFYGYTF
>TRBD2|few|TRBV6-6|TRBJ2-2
TGTGCCAGCACCCGGACCGTCGGACTAGAGAACACCGGGGAGCTGTTTTTT
CASTRTVGLENTGELFF
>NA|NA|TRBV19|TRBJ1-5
TGTGCCAGTAGTATCGGACTGATTAGCAATCAGCCCCAGCATTTT
CASSIGLISNQPQHF
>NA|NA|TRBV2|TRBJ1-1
TGTGCCAGCACGGGCACTGAAGCTTTCTTT
CASTGTEAFF
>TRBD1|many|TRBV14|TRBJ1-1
TGTGCCAGCAGCCAAGATGCCAGAAGCGTCAGGGGGGTCACTGAAGCTTTCTTT
CASSQDARSVRGVTEAFF
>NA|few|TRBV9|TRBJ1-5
TGTGCCAGCAGTGAAGGCGGGGCAGGGGTCGATCAGCCCCAGCATTTT
CASSEGGAGVDQPQHF
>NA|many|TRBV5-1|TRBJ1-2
TGCGCCAGCAGTTCGGACGGACCAAACTATGGCTACACCTTC
CASSSDGPNYGYTF
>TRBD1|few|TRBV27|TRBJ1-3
TGTGCCAGCAGTCCCGACAGGGTGCCCCTTCACTCTGGAAACACCATATATTTT
CASSPDRVPLHSGNTIYF
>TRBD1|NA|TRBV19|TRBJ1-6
TGTGCCATCCGGGACAGGGGGGATAATTCACCCCTCCACTTT
CAIRDRGDNSPLHF
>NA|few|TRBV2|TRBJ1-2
TGTGCCAGCAGTGAAGTGACAGAGGGAACTTTGGGCTACACCTTC
CASSEVTEGTLGYTF
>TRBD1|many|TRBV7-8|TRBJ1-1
TGTGCCAGCAGCTTAGTAATGGAGCCCGGACAGGGCACTGAAGCTTTCTTT
CASSLVMEPGQGTEAFF
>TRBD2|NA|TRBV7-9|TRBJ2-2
TGTGCCAGCAGCTTAGTGAGGACTAGCTACGGGGAGCTGTTTTTT
CASSLVRTSYGELFF
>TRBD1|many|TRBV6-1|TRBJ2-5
TGTGCCAGCAGTGAAAACAGGGGGCGCAGAGAGACCCAGTACTTC
CASSENRGRRETQYF
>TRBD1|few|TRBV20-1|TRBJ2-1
TGCAGTGCTAGAGATCTCCTTTACGGGACAGACGATAAGAGCTCCTACAATGAGCAGTTCTTC
CSARDLLYGTDDKSSYNEQFF